Listed here are 28 T cell receptor beta chains from one sample, sequenced in a study of technical replicates of blood from a few donors. Assay: immunoSEQ multiplex PCR; the TCRdb copy retains only in-frame clones and omits some. The table has around 85,000 clones, about 93% seen once. The material sequenced was T cells isolated from PBMCs. These receptors all stem from a human donor in good health.

The chain recombines TRBV5-1 with TRBJ2-1, with D perhaps TRBD2 (6 bases). CDR3 length: 14 amino acids. From germline, CDR1 is SGHRS and CDR2 YFSETQ. Trimming removed 6 bases at V and 5 bases at J, with 15 bases between. The CDR3 loop is CASKQGGKDNEQFF. The CDR3 nucleotides are TGCGCCAGCAAGCAAGGCGGGAAGGACAATGAGCAGTTCTTC.

The chain has TRBV18 and TRBJ1-2, with a tentative D call TRBD1 (5 bases). There are 16 residues in the CDR3. From germline, CDR1 is KGHSH and CDR2 LQKENI. Trimming cost V 6 bases and J 8 bases, with 25 bases left between them. CDR3 protein: CASSPDSVDSLIGYTF. For the CDR3, the DNA is TGTGCCAGCTCCCCCGACAGCGTAGACAGCTTGATAGGCTACACCTTC.

The J gene is TRBJ1-5, the V gene TRBV19; possible D gene TRBD1, 6 bases. The V end lost 5 bases, the J end lost 7 bases, and 15 bases lay between the germline ends. The CDR3 sequence is 14 residues long. CDR1 and CDR2 (germline): LNHDA, SQIVND (reference sequence). CDR3 protein: CASSPSDSYQPQHF. DNA of the CDR3: TGTGCCAGTAGTCCCTCGGACAGCTACCAGCCCCAGCATTTT.

The J gene is TRBJ1-1, the V gene TRBV19; D not resolved. The CDR3 length is 12 residues. Germline CDR1 reads LNHDA; CDR2 reads SQIVND (reference sequence). The V gene lost 8 bases and the J gene lost 2 bases, with 9 bases spanning the gap. The CDR3 protein is CASSRGNTEAFF. CDR3 DNA: TGTGCCAGTTCTCGGGGAAACACTGAAGCTTTCTTT.

A single count supports this clone. The V and J genes are TRBV5-1 and TRBJ2-5; tentative D call: TRBD1 (6 bases). V was pared by 5 bases and J by 2 bases, with 10 bases between. Germline V lookup: CDR1 SGHRS, CDR2 YFSETQ. There are 13 residues in the CDR3. CDR3 sequence: CASRSTGQETQYF. The DNA for the CDR3 is TGCGCCAGCAGATCGACAGGACAAGAGACCCAGTACTTC.

The chain uses TRBV5-1 and TRBJ1-5, with 7 bases fitting TRBD1. J gave up 2 bases and V 4 bases, and 6 bases lay outside the gene matches. Per the germline V gene, CDR1 is SGHRS and CDR2 is YFSETQ. The CDR3 has 15 residues. This chain's CDR3 is CASSTGVGGNQPQHF. As DNA, the CDR3 is TGCGCCAGCAGCACAGGGGTTGGTGGCAATCAGCCCCAGCATTTT.

The V call is TRBV27, the J call TRBJ2-7; 7 nucleotides align to TRBD2. The CDR3 spans 16 residues. Trimming removed 4 bases from V and 3 bases from J; junction bases left unmatched: 12. Germline assignment: CDR1 MNHEY and CDR2 SMNVEV (reference sequence). CDR3 in amino acids: CASSSPMGRDYYEQYF. The CDR3 region has the DNA TGTGCCAGCAGTTCCCCGATGGGGAGGGACTACTACGAGCAGTACTTC.

The chain employs TRBV5-6 and TRBJ1-2; unclear D gene. Germline V gene sequence: CDR1 SGHDT, CDR2 YYEEEE. Between the trimmed V and J ends, which lost 3 bases and 3 bases, there was a span of 12 bases. This CDR3 has 14 amino acids. CDR3 sequence reads: CASSSRFTDYGYTF. The DNA for the CDR3 is TGTGCCAGCAGCTCCAGGTTCACGGACTATGGCTACACCTTC.

The chain carries TRBV29-1 and TRBJ1-2; 7 nucleotides agree with TRBD1. V gave up 6 bases and J gave up 8 bases; unmatched junction bases: 9. CDR3 length: 12 residues. CDR1 is SQVTM and CDR2 is ANQGSEA in the germline V gene. The CDR3 DNA reads TGCAGCGTAACAACAGGGGTTGAAGGCTACACCTTC. This gives the protein CSVTTGVEGYTF.

This clone was found once. The chain couples TRBV30 to TRBJ2-7, with 9 bases matching TRBD2. Germline CDR1 and CDR2: GTSNPN and SVGIG (reference sequence). The trim removed 0 bases at V and 3 bases at J, leaving 9 bases unmatched. The CDR3 runs 16 residues. The CDR3 DNA is TGTGCCTGGAGTGTACGGTTGCGGGGGGGTATCTACGAGCAGTACTTC. It translates to CAWSVRLRGGIYEQYF.

This clone was recorded once. This sequence joins TRBV19 and TRBJ2-5, with D unclear. The V gene lost 9 bases and the J gene lost 5 bases, with 13 bases spanning the gap. The germline CDR1 and CDR2 sequences are LNHDA and SQIVND (reference sequence). CDR3 size: 12 residues. The CDR3 DNA reads TGTGCCAGCTCACCCGTCGGGGAGACCCAGTACTTC. Translating it yields CASSPVGETQYF. The full variable domain, rest sourced from reference TRBV19 and TRBJ2-5, is DGGITQSPKYLFRKEGQNVTLSCEQNLNHDAMYWYRQDPGQGLRLIYYSQIVNDFQKGDIAEGYSVSREKKESFPLTVTSAQKNPTAFYLCASSPVGETQYFGPGTRLLVL.

The CDR3 reads CAISTGTSGPGELFF. In nucleotides, the CDR3 is TGTGCCATCAGTACCGGGACTAGCGGACCCGGGGAGCTGTTTTTT. The rearrangement joins TRBV10-3 to TRBJ2-2; 11 bases line up with TRBD2. The germline gives CDR1 ENHRY, CDR2 SYGVKD. The CDR3 has 15 amino acids. The J segment lost 6 bases and the V segment lost 5 bases, leaving 5 bases of the junction unmatched.

The J gene is TRBJ1-2, the V gene TRBV6-6; maybe TRBD1 (5 bases). There are 15 residues in the CDR3. Trimming removed 2 bases from V and 6 bases from J, with 16 bases in between. Per the germline V gene, CDR1 is MNHNY and CDR2 is SVGAGI (reference sequence). The CDR3 nucleotides read TGTGCCAGCAGTTACGTTGAGAATGCAGGGAATGGCTACACCTTC. Its translation is CASSYVENAGNGYTF.

This clone was seen a single time. The chain is built from TRBV11-3 and TRBJ2-7; 10 positions agree with TRBD1. The germline gives CDR1 SGHNT, CDR2 YENEEA. The V segment lost 8 bases and the J segment 7 bases; nucleotides outside the gene matches: 11. This CDR3 has 14 residues. Here the CDR3 reads CASGQGGSSREQYF. The CDR3 region has the DNA TGTGCCAGCGGACAGGGGGGTTCTTCTCGGGAGCAGTACTTC.

This sequence joins TRBV28 and TRBJ2-7, with unresolved D. V lost 3 bases and J 0 bases, leaving 6 bases between the germline ends. CDR3 length: 13 amino acids. Germline loops: CDR1 MDHEN, CDR2 SYDVKM. The CDR3 loop reads CASSLSSSYEQYF. In nucleotides, the CDR3 is TGTGCCAGCAGTTTGAGTAGCTCCTACGAGCAGTACTTC.

V and J are TRBV7-8 and TRBJ2-2; tentative D call: TRBD1 (5 bases). Germline lookup yields CDR1 SGHVS and CDR2 FQNEAQ. V lost 6 bases, J lost 4 bases, and 15 bases lay in between. This CDR3 contains 15 residues. The CDR3 region has the DNA TGTGCCAGCAGTATCCAAGGGGTCAGCACCGGGGAGCTGTTTTTT. Its translation: CASSIQGVSTGELFF.

V gene TRBV6-1 combines with J gene TRBJ2-3, with a tentative D call TRBD1 (5 bases). Germline lookup yields CDR1 MNHNS and CDR2 SASEGT. V was trimmed by 5 bases and J by 3 bases, leaving 15 bases between them. The CDR3 covers 15 residues. The CDR3 protein is CASSPIQGITDTQYF. The CDR3 region has the DNA TGTGCCAGCAGTCCCATCCAGGGTATTACAGATACGCAGTATTTT.

The rearrangement links TRBV27 to TRBJ1-1; a possible D gene is TRBD1 (6 bases). CDR1 and CDR2 (germline): MNHEY, SMNVEV (reference sequence). CDR3 length: 14 residues. V was shortened by 6 bases and J by 5 bases, with 16 bases between the two germline ends. CDR3 loop: CASRKIQGRTEAFF. The CDR3 DNA sequence: TGTGCCAGCAGGAAAATACAGGGTCGGACTGAAGCTTTCTTT.

The chain uses TRBV7-3 and TRBJ2-7; D not certain. V was clipped by 0 bases and J by 3 bases, with 9 bases between them. CDR1 and CDR2 (germline): SGHTA, FQGTGA. The CDR3 consists of 14 residues. CDR3 DNA: TGTGCCAGCAGCTTAACGAAGGCAGGCTACGAGCAGTACTTC. Residues: CASSLTKAGYEQYF.

This clone occurred once. The chain combines TRBV6-5 with TRBJ2-1, with TRBD2 matching 8 bases. Germline V gene sequence: CDR1 MNHEY, CDR2 SVGAGI. The CDR3 loop spans 16 amino acids. V was clipped by 0 bases and J by 9 bases; unmatched bases: 10. In nucleotides, the CDR3 is TGTGCCAGCAGTTACTCGGGCAGCGGGAGTGTTGGTGAGCAGTTCTTC. Amino acids: CASSYSGSGSVGEQFF.

The chain is built from TRBV21-1 and TRBJ2-3; the D call in the table, TRBD1, was not verified against the DNA. TRBV21-1 is a known pseudogene. The CDR3 extends over 18 amino acids. This chain's CDR3 is CASSKRGVMDRGTDTQYF. The DNA for the CDR3 is TGTGCCAGCAGCAAAAGGGGGGTAATGGACAGGGGCACAGATACGCAGTATTTT.

This chain links TRBV5-6 with TRBJ2-5, with 7 bases fitting TRBD1. The CDR3 loop spans 14 amino acids. The germline CDR1 and CDR2 sequences are SGHDT and YYEEEE. Germline trimming cut 3 bases from V and 7 bases from J; bases unmatched to any gene: 9. CDR3 sequence (DNA): TGTGCCAGCAGCTCCCCTAGACAGGGCGTGACCCAGTACTTC. Its translation: CASSSPRQGVTQYF.

In DNA, the CDR3 is TGTGCCACCAAGACAGGGGATGGCTACACCTTC. Its translation: CATKTGDGYTF. The chain is built from TRBV10-3 and TRBJ1-2; 8 positions match TRBD1. This CDR3 has 11 residues. From germline, CDR1 is ENHRY and CDR2 SYGVKD. V was pared by 10 bases and J by 6 bases, with 4 bases of the junction left unmatched.

Details on this clone: Relative to the germline gene, one junction end is altered; a read error may explain this. The CDR3 sequence is CQITAATSTDTQYF. The CDR3, as DNA: TGCCAGATTACAGCGGCGACTAGCACAGATACGCAGTATTTT. V gene TRBV2 combines with J gene TRBJ2-3; a weak D match, TRBD2 (5 bases). Germline V gives CDR1 SNHLY, CDR2 FYNNEI. The CDR3 loop spans 14 amino acids.

The V call is TRBV19, the J call TRBJ1-1, with TRBD1 matching over 7 bases. The CDR3 length is 13 residues. The V gene end was trimmed by 8 bases and the J gene end by 2 bases; junction bases not matched to a gene: 5. From germline, CDR1 is LNHDA and CDR2 SQIVND (reference sequence). This chain's CDR3 is CASSDRPNTEAFF. The CDR3 DNA reads TGTGCCAGTTCGGACAGGCCCAACACTGAAGCTTTCTTT.

V and J are TRBV5-4 and TRBJ2-2; D unclear. Germline CDR1 reads SGHNT; CDR2 reads YYREEE (reference sequence). This CDR3 contains 12 residues. V shed 4 bases and J shed 6 bases, with 7 bases lying between them. The CDR3 sequence: CASSPGSGELFF. The CDR3 nucleotides read TGTGCCAGCAGCCCCGGTTCCGGGGAGCTGTTTTTT.

The chain recombines TRBV2 with TRBJ1-5, with TRBD1 identical over 7 bases. The CDR3 consists of 15 residues. J lost 3 bases, V lost 6 bases, and 8 bases had no gene match. From germline, CDR1 is SNHLY and CDR2 FYNNEI. The CDR3 here is CASRGTTGINQPQHF. The CDR3 DNA sequence: TGTGCCAGCAGAGGTACGACAGGGATCAATCAGCCCCAGCATTTT. The full variable domain, its missing parts supplied by reference TRBV2 and TRBJ1-5, is EPEVTQTPSHQVTQMGQEVILRCVPISNHLYFYWYRQILGQKVEFLVSFYNNEISEKSEIFDDQFSVERPDGSNFTLKIRSTKLEDSAMYFCASRGTTGINQPQHFGDGTRLSIL.

The gene calls are TRBV7-9 and TRBJ2-7, with 9 bases matching TRBD1. CDR1 is SEHNR, CDR2 FQNEAQ, per germline (reference sequence). The ends lost 2 bases at V and 1 base at J; junction bases unmatched: 12. The CDR3 sequence is 18 residues long. For the CDR3, the DNA is TGTGCCAGCAGCTTAATTAATGGTTGGGACAGGGTTTCCTACGAGCAGTACTTC. It translates to CASSLINGWDRVSYEQYF. The full variable domain, in which reference TRBV7-9 and TRBJ2-7 provide the parts outside the CDR3, is DTGVSQNPRHKITKRGQNVTFRCDPISEHNRLYWYRQTLGQGPEFLTYFQNEAQLEKSRLLSDRFSAERPKGSFSTLEIQRTEQGDSAMYLCASSLINGWDRVSYEQYFGPGTRLTVT.